This paragraph reports one T cell receptor beta chain. Its antigen is not identified. The CDR3 does not end in the conserved phenylalanine or tryptophan, so this is likely a read error. With a constant-region primer, TCR beta cDNA was made from 450 to 500 ng of total RNA. Three rounds of nested multiplex PCR with slightly modified ARM-PCR produced TCR beta libraries. Each of the first two PCR rounds ran 9 to 11 cycles with TRBV1-TRBV30 forward and C-beta reverse primers. Each CDR3 protein is one row after TCRdb ran MiXCR on the multiplex PCR reads. The data contain roughly 25,000 distinct CDR3 sequences, roughly three quarters of them seen just once; the ten biggest clones take up 32%. Germline V gene sequence: CDR1 SGHAT, CDR2 FQNNGV. This CDR3 is built from 21 residues. This sample stems from a study of tumor-infiltrating lymphocytes in primary liver carcinoma. Findings and limits, study-wide: Tumor region pairs outstripped tumor-adjacent and tumor-blood pairs in overlap. Tumors carried a top-250-clone fraction significantly exceeding that of blood (p = 0.039). Researchers report that only about 8-24% of top clones turned up in all five tumor regions.

The source material, roughly 18-32 mg of unsorted bulk tissue, was used to co-extract RNA and DNA. The chain joins TRBV11-2 to TRBJ2-1; 9 positions agree with TRBD1. Sequencing input: liver tumor tissue from sampling region 5. Subset reported: tumor region T5, tumor centre. This clonotype was obtained from a woman between 25 and 40 years old with primary liver carcinoma and hepatitis B virus infection. The CDR3 coding sequence is TGTACCAGCAGCTTAGAACAGGGGGCGAGGCGGGAGAGGGGGCACTACAATGGGCAGTTCTTA. Amino acids: CTSSLEQGARRERGHYNGQFL.